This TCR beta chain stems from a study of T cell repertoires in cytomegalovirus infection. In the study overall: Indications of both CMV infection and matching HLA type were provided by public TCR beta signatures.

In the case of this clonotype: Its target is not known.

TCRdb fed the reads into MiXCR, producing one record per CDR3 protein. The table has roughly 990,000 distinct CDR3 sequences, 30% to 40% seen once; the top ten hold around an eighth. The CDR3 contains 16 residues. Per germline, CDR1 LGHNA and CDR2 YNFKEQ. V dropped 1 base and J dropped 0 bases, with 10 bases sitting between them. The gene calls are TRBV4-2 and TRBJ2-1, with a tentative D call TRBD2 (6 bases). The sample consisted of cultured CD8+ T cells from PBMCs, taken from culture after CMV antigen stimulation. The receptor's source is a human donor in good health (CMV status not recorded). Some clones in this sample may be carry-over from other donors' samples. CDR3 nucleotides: TGTGCCAGCAGCCAAGGGGCGGGGCCCTCCTACAATGAGCAGTTCTTC. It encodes CASSQGAGPSYNEQFF.